This T cell receptor (beta chain) was obtained from a study of blood T cell repertoires in COVID-19. Across the study: Samples came from the United States, Italy and Spain, spanning acute and convalescent COVID-19. From T cells, B-cell-depleted T cells, or PBMCs came the material, which was cDNA or gDNA.

This clone was counted a few times. Between the trimmed V and J ends, which lost 4 bases and 8 bases, there was a span of 11 bases. Germline values: CDR1 SQVTM, CDR2 ANQGSEA. The CDR3 sequence is 12 residues long. Per the original data handling: Amplified reference gene primers provided the basis for estimating nucleated cell counts. Assay used: immunoSEQ multiplex PCR; TCRdb lists only in-frame clones, some missing. V, J and clone size are those of that table, while D and trimming were read from the DNA. Among roughly 34,000 clones listed, about 80% were seen once. The source of this sequence is a woman between 65 and 79 years old with acute or convalescent COVID-19. V is TRBV29-1 and J is TRBJ1-4; weak D call: TRBD1 (5 bases). Sequences were obtained from peripheral blood. The CDR3: CSVAAGPEKLFF. In nucleotides, the CDR3 is TGCAGCGTTGCGGCAGGGCCCGAAAAACTGTTTTTT.